This T cell receptor beta chain was sequenced for a study of cytotoxic CD8 clonotypes in ibrutinib-treated CLL (dated by TCRdb to about 2021). Study-level background: In this cohort, around 14 patients were treatment-naive and approximately ten were relapsed/refractory, while some 18 had unmutated IGHV. Cryopreserved peripheral blood mononuclear cells were obtained before treatment, at response, and at either sustained remission or disease progression. On average, each sample yielded hundreds of thousands of productive templates and tens of thousands of productive rearrangements. Samples at response were collected after a median of about 12 months of treatment, with a range of roughly 6 to 40 months. Of the 85 to 95 participants in the trial, about two dozen had longitudinal samples available. Patients were still on ibrutinib when every remission and progressive disease sample was collected. Partial responses were observed in about 25 patients and complete responses in 2; after a median follow-up of 68 months, remission was maintained in approximately 14 patients and progression was observed in about twelve.

Each clonotype received, on average, about 10x coverage in deep resolution sequencing performed on a MiSeq, where the target depth lay between 1 in 1 million and 1 in 200,000 T cells. The immunoSEQ hsTCRB Kit was used to generate the TCR beta libraries. In the paper's pipeline: The data were analyzed with ImmunoSEQ Analyzer and ImmunoSEQ Data Assistant, and V, D and J gene assignments followed IMGT definitions. Clonality, which ranges from 0 to 1, was calculated as one minus the normalized Shannon entropy of productive rearrangement frequencies. Only overrepresented clonotypes making up at least 0.05% of the repertoire of each patient were included in the public clonotype analysis. Repertoires from approximately 13 age-matched healthy donors in immuneACCESS were used as clonality controls. TCRdb's version of the immuneACCESS table is confined to in-frame rearrangements and falls short of the full clone set. An unresolved V gene accounts for under half of the shortfall where checked; the remainder is of unknown origin. From that table come the V and J calls and clone size; the DNA was used to work out D and trimming. In all, the sample holds approximately 280,000 clones, and 65% to 85% of those were seen once. The top ten clonotypes cover roughly 5.7% of the sample.

The sample's time point label is to be understood as: progressive disease on ibrutinib. For TCR beta library preparation, about 1.8 micrograms of genomic DNA were isolated from cryopreserved PBMCs. Longitudinal blood samples from CLL patients on ibrutinib monotherapy underwent high-throughput TCR beta sequencing. The patients took part in an open-label, single-center phase 2 trial of ibrutinib monotherapy. Study-level results and caveats: Lymph node repertoires were not examined, and the timing of sampling was not matched between patients in sustained remission and those whose disease progressed. Public clonotypes were found to be uncommon and were observed to contract or remain stable during treatment; the increase in clonality was shown to reflect expansion of private clonotypes at ibrutinib response. Clonality increased at ibrutinib response, stayed stable in sustained remission, and fell back toward baseline at progression. Baseline clonality exceeded that of age-matched healthy donors and correlated strongly with circulating CD8+ T-cell counts.

The germline ends are 19 bases apart after V is trimmed by 2 bases and J by 5 bases. From a lookup of the germline V gene, CDR1 and CDR2 are MDHEN and SYDVKM. There are 16 amino acids in the CDR3, from cysteine to phenylalanine inclusive. This entry keeps only the CDR3 DNA: 48 bases, framed from base 1. A word on this clone: Its antigen remains unidentified. No quality values exist for individual bases; no much larger clone is one base distant.

The receptor comes from a human donor with chronic lymphocytic leukemia. The rearranged chain carries TRBV28 and TRBJ2-7, with the D gene not confidently named. This specimen consisted of PBMCs, obtained at disease progression, from a patient treated with ibrutinib. Here the CDR3 is given as CASSLEKGFNSDEQYF. The nucleotide sequence reads as follows: TGTGCCAGCAGTTTAGAGAAGGGATTTAACAGCGACGAGCAGTACTTC.